This T cell receptor beta chain is from a study of a mutant IDH1 vaccine in newly diagnosed glioma. Note on this clone: Antigen unknown.

Documented time point: week 11, during vaccination. Each vaccine dose was 300 ug of mutant IDH1 20-mer peptide, with topical imiquimod. Sequenced by immunoSEQ multiplex PCR; TCRdb stores in-frame clones only, minus some. The repertoire includes tens of thousands of clones, roughly 80% of them detected once, and about 8.2% sits in the top ten. The V end lost 5 bases, the J end lost 4 bases, and 13 bases lay between the germline ends. The V gene's germline CDR1 is SGHNT and CDR2 YYREEE (reference sequence). This CDR3 has 14 amino acids. Study findings and constraints: Detectable vaccine-induced immune responses arose in 80% to 95% of patients.

This TCR was sampled from a woman between 45 and 65 years old with glioma. The rearrangement joins TRBV5-4 to TRBJ1-3; D is unresolved. Source: PBMCs, taken from a glioma patient whose treatment included an IDH1 peptide vaccine. The CDR3 region has the DNA TGTGCCAGCAGTTCGGACTTATTGGGAAACACCATATATTTT. Its translation is CASSSDLLGNTIYF.